This TCR beta chain was profiled in a study of blood T cell repertoires in COVID-19. Overall study context: Acute and convalescent COVID-19 specimens originated in the United States, Italy and Spain. The analysed material was cDNA or gDNA that came from T cells, B-cell-depleted T cells, or PBMCs.

Per the study methods: It was from reference gene primer amplification that nucleated cell counts were estimated. Using immunoSEQ multiplex PCR, the repertoire was profiled, and TCRdb retains in-frame clones only, with some absent. V and J calls and clone size come straight from that table; D and trimming were deduced from the DNA. The sample lists 100,000 to 110,000 clones; around 88% were seen once. The germline gives CDR1 MDHEN, CDR2 SYDVKM. The V gene end was trimmed by 6 bases and the J gene end by 2 bases; junction bases not matched to a gene: 6. This CDR3 spans 15 amino acids. This clone was observed once.

The sequence was collected from a human donor in a cohort sampled during active COVID-19. The rearrangement uses TRBV28 and TRBJ2-7, with TRBD1 matching 11 bases. Sequencing input: peripheral blood. CDR3 region: CASSFGQGAAYEQYF. CDR3 bases: TGTGCCAGCAGCTTTGGACAGGGGGCTGCCTACGAGCAGTACTTC.